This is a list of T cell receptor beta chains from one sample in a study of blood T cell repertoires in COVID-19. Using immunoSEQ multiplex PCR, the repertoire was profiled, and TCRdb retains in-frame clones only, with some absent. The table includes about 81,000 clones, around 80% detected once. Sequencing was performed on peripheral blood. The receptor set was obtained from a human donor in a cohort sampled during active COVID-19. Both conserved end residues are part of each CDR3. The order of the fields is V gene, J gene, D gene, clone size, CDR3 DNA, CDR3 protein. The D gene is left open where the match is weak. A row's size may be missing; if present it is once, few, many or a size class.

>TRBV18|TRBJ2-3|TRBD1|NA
TGTGCCAGCTCACCGCCCCGGCGACAGGGAATAGATACGCAGTATTTT
CASSPPRRQGIDTQYF
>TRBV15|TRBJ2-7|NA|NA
TGTGCCACCAGCAGAGATTCCGTTTCAGGGGACGAGCAGTACTTC
CATSRDSVSGDEQYF
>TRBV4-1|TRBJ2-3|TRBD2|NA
TGCGCCAGCAGCCCGACAAGGCTCGGGGGGGGAGATACGCAGTATTTT
CASSPTRLGGGDTQYF
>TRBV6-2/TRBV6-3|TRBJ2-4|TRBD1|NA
TGTGCCAGCAGTTACCCCGACGACAGGGCCCAACTAGCCAAAAACATTCAGTACTTC
CASSYPDDRAQLAKNIQYF
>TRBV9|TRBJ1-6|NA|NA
TGTGCCAGCAGCGTAGGAGGAGATAATTCACCCCTCCACTTT
CASSVGGDNSPLHF
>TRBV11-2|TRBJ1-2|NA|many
TGTGCCAGCAGCTTAGAACCAGGGTGGTCGGGCTACACCTTC
CASSLEPGWSGYTF
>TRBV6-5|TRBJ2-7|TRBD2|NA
TGTGCCGGATCTGTCGCGGGGGGGCAGGAGCAGTACTTC
CAGSVAGGQEQYF
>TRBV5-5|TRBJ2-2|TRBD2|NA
TGTGCCAGCAGCTTGGAAGCGGGGGGGCTCACCGGGGAGCTGTTTTTT
CASSLEAGGLTGELFF
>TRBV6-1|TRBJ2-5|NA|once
TGTGCCAGCAGTGAAGGCGGGGACCCGCTTAGGGAGACCCAGTACTTC
CASSEGGDPLRETQYF
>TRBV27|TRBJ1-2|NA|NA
TGTGCCAGCACCTCAAGGCCGGAGGGCCGGGGCTACACCTTC
CASTSRPEGRGYTF
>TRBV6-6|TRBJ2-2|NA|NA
TGTGCCAGCAGTTTTCCCCCCTTACAGGGCTCCGGGGAGCTGTTTTTT
CASSFPPLQGSGELFF
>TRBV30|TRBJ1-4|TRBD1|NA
TGTGCCTGGAACAGGGGTTCGACTAATGAAAAACTGTTTTTT
CAWNRGSTNEKLFF
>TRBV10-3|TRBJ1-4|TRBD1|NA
TGTGCCATCAGTGACCGGGGACAGGGGGAAAAACTGTTTTTT
CAISDRGQGEKLFF
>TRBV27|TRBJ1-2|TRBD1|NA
TGTGCCAGCAGTTTGGGGACAGAGGGGATTGAGTATGGCTACACCTTC
CASSLGTEGIEYGYTF
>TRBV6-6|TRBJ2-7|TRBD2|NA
TGTGCCAGCAGCAGACGAGAACTAGCGTTCTACGAGCAGTACTTC
CASSRRELAFYEQYF
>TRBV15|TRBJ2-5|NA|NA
TGTGCCACCAGCACACTTCCTGCGGAGACCCAGTACTTC
CATSTLPAETQYF
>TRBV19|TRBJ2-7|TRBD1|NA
TGTGCCAGTAGTCGAAGTTTCGGGACAGGGAGCTCCTACGAGCAGTACTTC
CASSRSFGTGSSYEQYF
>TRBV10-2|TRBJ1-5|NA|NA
TGCGCCAGCACTCCTACCCACGGGGTTTGGGATAGCAATCAGCCCCAGCATTTT
CASTPTHGVWDSNQPQHF
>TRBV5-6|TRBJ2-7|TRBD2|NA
TGTGCCAGCAGCTTGACCGGCGGGGGGGAATGGTACGAGCAGTACTTC
CASSLTGGGEWYEQYF
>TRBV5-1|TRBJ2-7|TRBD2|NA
TGCGCCAGCAGCCACGGGACTAGCGGGGGTTTGACCGAGCAGTACTTC
CASSHGTSGGLTEQYF
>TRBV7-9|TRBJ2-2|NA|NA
TGTGCCGGGGGCCGAATGGACACCGGGGAGCTGTTTTTT
CAGGRMDTGELFF
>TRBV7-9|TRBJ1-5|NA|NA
TGTGCCAGCAGCTTAGCGGGAGGACAGCCCCAGCATTTT
CASSLAGGQPQHF
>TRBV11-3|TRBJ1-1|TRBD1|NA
TGTGCCAGCAGCTTAGGGGGACAGGGGGCCGCTGAAGCTTTCTTT
CASSLGGQGAAEAFF
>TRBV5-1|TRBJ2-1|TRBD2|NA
TGCGCCAGCAGCCCAAAATCCGGGACTAGCGTCTTCTCCTACAATGAGCAGTTCTTC
CASSPKSGTSVFSYNEQFF
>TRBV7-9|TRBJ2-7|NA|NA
TGTGCCAGCAGTTACCGTGGAGGCTCCTACGAGCAGTACTTC
CASSYRGGSYEQYF
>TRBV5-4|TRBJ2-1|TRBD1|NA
TGTGCCAGCAGCCCTCGCGACAGGGGGGAGTACAATGAGCAGTTCTTC
CASSPRDRGEYNEQFF
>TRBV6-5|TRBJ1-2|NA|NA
TGTGCCTACCGGACGGACGGGGGATTAGGAGGCTACACCTTC
CAYRTDGGLGGYTF
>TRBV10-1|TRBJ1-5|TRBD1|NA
TGCGCCAGCAGGACAGGGAACGACGATAGCAATCAGCCCCAGCATTTT
CASRTGNDDSNQPQHF
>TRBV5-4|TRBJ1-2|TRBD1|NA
TGTGCCAGCAGCGAGGGACAGGGCTTACGTGGCTACACCTTC
CASSEGQGLRGYTF
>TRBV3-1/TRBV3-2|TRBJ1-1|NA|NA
TGTGCCAGCAGCCATTTCACAGGGATCCCTGAAGCTTTCTTT
CASSHFTGIPEAFF
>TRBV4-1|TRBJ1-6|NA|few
TGCGCCAGCAGCCTAACCCCGGGGTCACCCCTCCACTTT
CASSLTPGSPLHF
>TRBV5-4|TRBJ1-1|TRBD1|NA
TGTGCCAGCAGCCCTAGACAGGGGAGGGTCACTGAAGCTTTCTTT
CASSPRQGRVTEAFF
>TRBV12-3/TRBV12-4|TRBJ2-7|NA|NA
TGTGCCAGCGGTTTCGTGGTAGGAGACGAGCAGTACTTC
CASGFVVGDEQYF
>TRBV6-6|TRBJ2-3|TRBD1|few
TGTGCCAGCCGATTCCAGGGGGCCGATACGCAGTATTTT
CASRFQGADTQYF
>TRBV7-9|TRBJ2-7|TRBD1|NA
TGTGCCAGCAGCGTACAGGGGGCGTCCGGCGAGCAGTACTTC
CASSVQGASGEQYF
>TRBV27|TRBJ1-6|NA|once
TGTGCCAGCAGCGTCTCGGGGGTTTCCTATAATTCACCCCTCCACTTT
CASSVSGVSYNSPLHF
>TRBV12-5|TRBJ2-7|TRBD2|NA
TGTGCTAGTGGTTTGAATGGGGGGGACGCCGAGCAGTACTTC
CASGLNGGDAEQYF
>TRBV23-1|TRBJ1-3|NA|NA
TGCGCCAGCAGTCAATCGAGCAGGGCTTTCTCTGGAAACACCATATATTTT
CASSQSSRAFSGNTIYF
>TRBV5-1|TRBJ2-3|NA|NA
TGCGCCAGCAGCTTGGCCTTGGACAGCCTTTTCACAGATACGCAGTATTTT
CASSLALDSLFTDTQYF
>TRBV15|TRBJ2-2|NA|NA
TGTGCCACCAGCCCATCGTTGGGCAGGGCATACGGGGAGCTGTTTTTT
CATSPSLGRAYGELFF
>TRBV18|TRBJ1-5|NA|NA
TGTGCCAGCTCACCCGCGGGTTATAGCAATCAGCCCCAGCATTTT
CASSPAGYSNQPQHF
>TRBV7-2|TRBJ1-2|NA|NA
TGTGCCAGCAGCTTTCTACGGAGGAACTATGGCTACACCTTC
CASSFLRRNYGYTF
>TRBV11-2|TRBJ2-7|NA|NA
TGTGCCAGCAGCTTGACTCAAAGGAGCTCCTACGAGCAGTACTTC
CASSLTQRSSYEQYF
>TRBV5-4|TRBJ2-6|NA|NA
TGTGCCAGCAGCACCCCTAGCGACTGGGCCAACGTCCTGACTTTC
CASSTPSDWANVLTF
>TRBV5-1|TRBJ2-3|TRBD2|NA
TGCGCCAGCAGCAAGCAGTATCGGGGGGGCACAGATACGCAGTATTTT
CASSKQYRGGTDTQYF
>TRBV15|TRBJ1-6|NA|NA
TGTGCCACCAGCAGACCGACCCGGGATTCACCCCTCCACTTT
CATSRPTRDSPLHF
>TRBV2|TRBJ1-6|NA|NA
TGTGCCAGCAGTGAAGCGCGTGCAGGGGTTCGCTCACCCCTCCACTTT
CASSEARAGVRSPLHF
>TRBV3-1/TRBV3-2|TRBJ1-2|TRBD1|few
TGTGCCAGCAGCCACGGGACAGGGGATGGCTACACCTTC
CASSHGTGDGYTF
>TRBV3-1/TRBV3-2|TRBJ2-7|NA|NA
TGTGCCAGCAGCCAAGTCCCGGGAACGGCCGAGCAGTACTTC
CASSQVPGTAEQYF